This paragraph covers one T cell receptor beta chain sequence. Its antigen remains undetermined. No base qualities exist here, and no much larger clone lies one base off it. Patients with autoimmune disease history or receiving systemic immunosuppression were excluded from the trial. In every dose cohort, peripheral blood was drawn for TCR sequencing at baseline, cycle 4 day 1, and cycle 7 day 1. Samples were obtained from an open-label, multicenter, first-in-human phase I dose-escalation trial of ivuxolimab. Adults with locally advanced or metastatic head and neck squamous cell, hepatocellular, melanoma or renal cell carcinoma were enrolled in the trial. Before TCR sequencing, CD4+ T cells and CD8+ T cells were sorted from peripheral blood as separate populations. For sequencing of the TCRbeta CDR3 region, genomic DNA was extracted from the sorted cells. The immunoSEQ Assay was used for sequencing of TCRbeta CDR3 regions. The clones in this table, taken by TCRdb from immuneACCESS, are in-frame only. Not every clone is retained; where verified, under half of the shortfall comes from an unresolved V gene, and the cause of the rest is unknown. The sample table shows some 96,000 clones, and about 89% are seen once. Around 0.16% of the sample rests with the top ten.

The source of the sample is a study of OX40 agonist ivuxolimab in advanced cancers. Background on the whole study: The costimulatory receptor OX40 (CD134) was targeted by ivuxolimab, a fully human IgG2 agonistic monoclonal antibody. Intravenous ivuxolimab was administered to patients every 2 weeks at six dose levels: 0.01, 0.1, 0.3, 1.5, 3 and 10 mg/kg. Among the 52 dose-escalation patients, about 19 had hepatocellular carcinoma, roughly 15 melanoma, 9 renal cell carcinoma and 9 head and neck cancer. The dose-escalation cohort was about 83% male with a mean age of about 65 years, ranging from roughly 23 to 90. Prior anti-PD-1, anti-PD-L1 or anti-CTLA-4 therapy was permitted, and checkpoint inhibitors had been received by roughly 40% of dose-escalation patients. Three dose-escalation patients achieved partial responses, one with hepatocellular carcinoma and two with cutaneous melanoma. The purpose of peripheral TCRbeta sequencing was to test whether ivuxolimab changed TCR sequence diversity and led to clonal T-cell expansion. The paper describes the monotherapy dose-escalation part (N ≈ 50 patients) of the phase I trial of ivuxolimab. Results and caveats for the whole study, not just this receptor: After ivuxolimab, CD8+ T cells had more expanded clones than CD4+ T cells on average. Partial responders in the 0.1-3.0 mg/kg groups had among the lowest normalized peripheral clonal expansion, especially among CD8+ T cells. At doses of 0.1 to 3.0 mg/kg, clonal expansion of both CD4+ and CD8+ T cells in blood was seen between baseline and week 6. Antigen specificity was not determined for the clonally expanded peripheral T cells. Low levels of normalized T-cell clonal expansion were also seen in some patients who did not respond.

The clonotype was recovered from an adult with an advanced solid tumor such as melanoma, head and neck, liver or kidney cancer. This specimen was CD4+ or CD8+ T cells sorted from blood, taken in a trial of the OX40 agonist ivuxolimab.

At the DNA level, the sequence is TGTGCCAGCAGTAGGCAGGCCACAGATACGCAGTATTTT. The resulting protein is CASSRQATDTQYF. The chain was built from TRBV25-1 and TRBJ2-3; there is no confident call for the D gene. CDR1 and CDR2, per the germline V gene, are MGHDK and SYGVNS. The V end loses 5 bases and the J end loses 2 bases, and a stretch of 8 bases separates them. Including cysteine and phenylalanine, the CDR3 has 13 amino acids. Only the CDR3 portion is preserved as DNA: 39 bases, with reading frame beginning at the first base.